The sample holds one count of the clone carrying this T cell receptor beta chain. Its antigen is undetermined. An end of the junction differs from the germline gene, which may be a read error. The source of the sample is a study of tumor-infiltrating lymphocytes in primary liver carcinoma. Findings and caveats of the study: In tumor-adjacent and tumor-blood pairs, overlap was lower than in tumor region pairs.

The study co-extracted DNA and RNA from about 20-30 mg of unsorted bulk tissue. The CDR3 has 15 residues. Germline values: CDR1 MNHEY, CDR2 SVGAGI. Constant-region priming of roughly 0.45 ug total RNA yielded TCR beta cDNA. Investigators got TCR beta libraries out of three nested multiplex PCR rounds, done with slightly modified ARM-PCR. A C-beta reverse primer and TRBV1-TRBV30 forward primers served in each of the first two PCR rounds, at ten to eleven cycles apiece. TCRdb re-analysed the multiplex PCR reads in MiXCR, keeping a single row per CDR3 protein. Altogether around 190,000 distinct CDR3 sequences are present, around four fifths being singletons, with the ten largest covering around a sixth.

The genes are TRBV6-5 and TRBJ2-5, with D perhaps TRBD1 (6 bases). This clonotype was obtained from a man aged 40-55 years with primary liver carcinoma and hepatitis B virus infection. Sample: tumor tissue from primary liver carcinoma. The CDR3 DNA reads TGTGCCAACAGCCTTATGAGCCAGGGGCGAGAGACCCAGTATTTC. This gives the protein CANSLMSQGRETQYF.